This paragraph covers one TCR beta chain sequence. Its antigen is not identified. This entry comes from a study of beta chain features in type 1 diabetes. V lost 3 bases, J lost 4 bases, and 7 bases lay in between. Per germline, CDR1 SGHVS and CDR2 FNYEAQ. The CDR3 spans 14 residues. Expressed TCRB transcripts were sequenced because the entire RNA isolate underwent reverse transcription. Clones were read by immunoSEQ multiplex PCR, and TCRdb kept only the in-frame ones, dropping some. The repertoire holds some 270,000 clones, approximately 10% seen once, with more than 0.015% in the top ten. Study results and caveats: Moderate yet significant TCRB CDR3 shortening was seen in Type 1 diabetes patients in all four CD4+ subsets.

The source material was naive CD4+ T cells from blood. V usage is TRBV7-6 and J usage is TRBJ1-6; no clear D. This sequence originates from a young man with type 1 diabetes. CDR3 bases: TGTGCCAGCAGCTTCCAGACTTATAATTCACCCCTCCACTTT. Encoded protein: CASSFQTYNSPLHF.